This T cell receptor beta chain emerged from a study of molecular identifiers for immune sequencing clone quantification. Study-wide results and caveats: Sizes of clones that are highly expanded could be underestimated (if identical TCR molecules share a barcode). It was shown that clones above 20 RNA copies held over 97% of effector molecules, but under 1% in naive cells. Detection of one spiked Jurkat cell's TCR RNA reportedly worked in 1 million or so naive cells.

Concerning this clonotype: What it binds is unknown.

The CDR3 covers 15 residues. Trimming removed 4 bases from V and 2 bases from J, with 13 bases in between. Germline assignment: CDR1 MNHEY and CDR2 SMNVEV (reference sequence). Previously described methods with listed TCR primers produced the bulk TCR libraries. Via MiXCR, TCRdb re-called the PCR reads, giving one row per CDR3 protein. This sample has more than 450,000 distinct CDR3 sequences; about a fifth occur once, and the top ten carry about 0.84%. The chain employs TRBV27 and TRBJ2-3; D tentatively reads TRBD1 or TRBD2 (5 bases each). The sequenced material came from naive CD8+ T cells from blood, with Jurkat cell RNA spiked in. The subset denotes: FACS-sorted CD8+CD4-CCR7+CD45RA+ naive T cells. This receptor was taken from a human donor in good health. Some libraries in this study had Jurkat cell RNA spiked in. The CDR3 here is CASSSRDDYTDTQYF. CDR3 DNA: TGTGCCAGCAGTTCCCGGGACGACTACACAGATACGCAGTATTTT.